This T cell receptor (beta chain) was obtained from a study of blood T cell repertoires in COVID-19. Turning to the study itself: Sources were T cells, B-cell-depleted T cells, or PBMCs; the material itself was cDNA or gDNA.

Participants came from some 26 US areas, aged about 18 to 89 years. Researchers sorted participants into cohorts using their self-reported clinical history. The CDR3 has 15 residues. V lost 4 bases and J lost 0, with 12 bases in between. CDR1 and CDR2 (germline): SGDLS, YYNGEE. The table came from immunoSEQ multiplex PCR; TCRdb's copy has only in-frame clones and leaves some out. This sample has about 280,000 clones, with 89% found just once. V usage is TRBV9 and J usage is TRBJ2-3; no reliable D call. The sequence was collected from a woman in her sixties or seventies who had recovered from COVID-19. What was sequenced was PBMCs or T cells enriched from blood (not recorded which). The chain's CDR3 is CASSLVGPSTDTQYF. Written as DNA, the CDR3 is TGTGCCAGCAGCCTAGTTGGGCCCAGCACAGATACGCAGTATTTT.